The clone carrying this T cell receptor beta chain was detected once. This sample was included in a study of T cell changes during pregnancy in multiple sclerosis. The V and J ends lost 2 bases and 5 bases, in that order; junction bases with no gene match: 4. Looked up from germline, CDR1 is KGHSH and CDR2 is LQKENI. The CDR3 contains 15 residues. Profiling relied on immunoSEQ multiplex PCR, and the TCRdb table lists in-frame clones only, not all of them. The sample includes 60,000 to 90,000 clones, approximately 90% of them seen just once. The J gene is TRBJ1-4, the V gene TRBV18; 8 bases agree with TRBD1. Material: peripheral blood, obtained in the first trimester of pregnancy. This clonotype originated in a female donor in good health, enrolled as a control in a pregnancy study. CDR3: CASSPTGGKNEKLFF. The CDR3 coding sequence is TGTGCCAGCTCACCAACAGGGGGTAAAAATGAAAAACTGTTTTTT.